The present entry profiles one TCR beta chain with its context. The time point was: patch test 3, about 24 weeks after DPC sensitization. Treatment given: therapeutic diphenylcyclopropenone sensitization with weekly scalp DPC. The sample is drawn from a study of human T cells and chemical hapten exposure. The CDR3 spans 13 residues. V lost 8 bases to trimming and J lost 0 bases, with 10 bases between them. CDR1 is MNHEY and CDR2 is SVGEGT in the germline V gene. Using its own MiXCR run on the RACE reads, TCRdb lists one record per CDR3 protein. The sample consists of some 110,000 distinct CDR3 sequences, 10% to 12% of them appearing once.

The input for sequencing was whole blood, taken in connection with sensitization to the hapten diphenylcyclopropenone (DPC). J is TRBJ1-1 and V is TRBV6-2 or TRBV6-3; the D is unclear. The clonotype originates from a woman in her forties or fifties with alopecia areata. Some clones in this sample may be carry-over from other donors' samples. The CDR3 spells CASGGALNTEAFF. The DNA for the CDR3 is TGTGCCAGCGGAGGAGCCTTGAACACTGAAGCTTTCTTT.